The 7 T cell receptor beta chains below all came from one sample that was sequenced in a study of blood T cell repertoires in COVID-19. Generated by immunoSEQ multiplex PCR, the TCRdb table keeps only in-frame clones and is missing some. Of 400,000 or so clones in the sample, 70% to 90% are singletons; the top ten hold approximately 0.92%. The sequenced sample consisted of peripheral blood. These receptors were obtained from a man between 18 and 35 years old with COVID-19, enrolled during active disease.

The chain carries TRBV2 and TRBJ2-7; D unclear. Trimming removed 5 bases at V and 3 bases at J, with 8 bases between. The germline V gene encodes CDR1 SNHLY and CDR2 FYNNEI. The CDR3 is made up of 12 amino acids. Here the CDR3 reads CASSISVYEQYF. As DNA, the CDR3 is TGTGCCAGCAGTATTAGTGTCTACGAGCAGTACTTC.

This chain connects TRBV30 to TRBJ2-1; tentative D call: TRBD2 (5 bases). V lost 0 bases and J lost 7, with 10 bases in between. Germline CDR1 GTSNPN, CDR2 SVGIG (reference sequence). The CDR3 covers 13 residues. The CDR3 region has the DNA TGTGCCTGGAGTGTATCGGGGAATAATGAGCAGTTCTTC. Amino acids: CAWSVSGNNEQFF.

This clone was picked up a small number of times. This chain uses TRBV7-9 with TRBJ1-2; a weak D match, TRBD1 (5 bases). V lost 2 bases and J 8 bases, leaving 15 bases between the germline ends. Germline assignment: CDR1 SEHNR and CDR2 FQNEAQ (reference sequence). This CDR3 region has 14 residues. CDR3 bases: TGTGCCAGCAGCTTATGGGGGGATAACAGGGGCTACACCTTC. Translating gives CASSLWGDNRGYTF.

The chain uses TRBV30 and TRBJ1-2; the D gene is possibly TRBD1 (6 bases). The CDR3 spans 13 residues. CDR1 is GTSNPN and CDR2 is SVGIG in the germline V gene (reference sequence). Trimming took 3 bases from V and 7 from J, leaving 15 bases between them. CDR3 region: CAWRGMGAPGYTF. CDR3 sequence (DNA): TGTGCCTGGAGGGGGATGGGGGCCCCTGGCTACACCTTC.

The CDR3 region has the DNA TGTGCCAGCAGGCGTACGGGACAGGGTAAAGTTGGCTACACCTTC. Its protein product is CASRRTGQGKVGYTF. The chain has TRBV11-2 and TRBJ1-2; 9 nucleotides align to TRBD1. Unmatched junction bases numbered 12, after V lost 6 bases and J lost 7 bases. There are 15 residues in the CDR3. The V gene's germline CDR1 is SGHAT and CDR2 FQNNGV.

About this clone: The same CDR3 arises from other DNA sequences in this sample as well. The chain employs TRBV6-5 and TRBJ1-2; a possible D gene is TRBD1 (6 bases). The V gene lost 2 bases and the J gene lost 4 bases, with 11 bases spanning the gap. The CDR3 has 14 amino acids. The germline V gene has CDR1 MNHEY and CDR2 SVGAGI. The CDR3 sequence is CASSYLGQSYGYTF. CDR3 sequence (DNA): TGTGCCAGCAGTTACCTAGGACAGAGCTATGGCTACACCTTC.

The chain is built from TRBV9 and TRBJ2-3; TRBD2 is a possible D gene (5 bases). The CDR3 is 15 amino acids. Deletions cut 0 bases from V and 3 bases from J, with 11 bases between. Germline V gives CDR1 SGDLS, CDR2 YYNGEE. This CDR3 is CASSVASRATDTQYF. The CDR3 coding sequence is TGTGCCAGCAGCGTAGCTAGCCGGGCAACAGATACGCAGTATTTT.